The 6 T cell receptor beta chains in this list originate from one sample, sequenced in a study of molecular identifiers for immune sequencing clone quantification. One entry per CDR3 protein, called by TCRdb with MiXCR from the PCR reads. In the table there are more than 450,000 distinct CDR3 sequences, roughly 23% of which are singletons. The sequencing sample was made of naive CD8+ T cells from blood, with Jurkat cell RNA spiked in. This sample's subset: FACS-sorted CD8+CD4-CCR7+CD45RA+ naive T cells. These receptors all stem from a human donor in good health. Some libraries in this study had Jurkat cell RNA spiked in.

Of note for this clonotype: Sequence at one end of the junction differs from germline and may be a read error. The chain has TRBV27 and TRBJ2-1; 10 bases are shared with TRBD2. Per germline, CDR1 MNHEY and CDR2 SMNVEV (reference sequence). There are 17 residues in the CDR3. The CDR3 DNA sequence: TGTGCCAGCAGATTATCGGCCCTAGCGGGAGCGTATGGTGAGCAGTTCTTC. This codes for CASRLSALAGAYGEQFF.

The chain recombines TRBV7-9 with TRBJ2-7, with D tentatively TRBD2 (6 bases). Germline loops: CDR1 SEHNR, CDR2 FQNEAQ (reference sequence). V was clipped by 0 bases and J by 3 bases, with 12 bases between them. The CDR3 runs 15 residues. The DNA for the CDR3 is TGTGCCAGCAGCTTAGCTGATGTGGGGGGCTACGAGCAGTACTTC. Its translation: CASSLADVGGYEQYF.

In the case of this clonotype: One base away lies a much larger clone, so this may be a sequencing read error. The rearrangement links TRBV7-3 to TRBJ2-7, with D perhaps TRBD2 (7 bases). The germline gives CDR1 SGHTA, CDR2 FQGTGA. The CDR3 runs to 14 residues. The CDR3 reads CASSLMGGAYGQYF. In DNA, the CDR3 is TGTGCCAGCAGCTTAATGGGGGGGGCCTACGGGCAGTACTTC. Full variable domain (rest looked up from reference TRBV7-3 and TRBJ2-7): GAGVSQTPSNKVTEKGKYVELRCDPISGHTALYWYRQSLGQGPEFLIYFQGTGAADDSGLPNDRFFAVRPEGSVSTLKIQRTERGDSAVYLCASSLMGGAYGQYFGPGTRLTVT.

The chain's CDR3 is CASSDSGSGASTDTQYF. As DNA, the CDR3 is TGTGCCAGCAGCGACAGCGGGAGCGGCGCTAGCACAGATACGCAGTATTTT. The chain has TRBV3-1 and TRBJ2-3; TRBD2 agrees at 8 bases. Losses at the gene ends were 5 bases for V and 0 bases for J; bases not matched to a gene: 10. The CDR3 consists of 17 residues. Germline V gene data show CDR1 as LGHDT and CDR2 as YNNKEL (reference sequence).

The chain recombines TRBV5-6 with TRBJ2-5, with 7 bases matching TRBD1. The CDR3 has 15 residues. CDR1 SGHDT and CDR2 YYEEEE come from the germline V gene. The junction had 13 bases not matched to a gene; V was cut back by 9 bases and J by 2 bases. The CDR3 loop reads CATHKGTAFQETQYF. The CDR3, as DNA: TGTGCCACGCACAAAGGGACAGCCTTTCAAGAGACCCAGTACTTC.

There are many counts of this clonotype. The rearrangement links TRBV7-9 to TRBJ1-1; perhaps TRBD1 as D (5 bases). V was cut by 5 bases and J by 1 base, with 8 bases left in between. Germline V lookup: CDR1 SEHNR, CDR2 FQNEAQ (reference sequence). This CDR3 comprises 13 residues. CDR3 region: CASSTTENTEAFF. In DNA, the CDR3 is TGTGCCAGCAGCACGACAGAGAACACTGAAGCTTTCTTT.